These 20 T cell receptor beta chains were sequenced from one sample in a study of CD8 T cells in ankylosing spondylitis (dated by TCRdb to about 2017). Paper-wide results and their limitations: A TCR beta motif made up of seven or eight highly homologous amino acid variants appeared to be characteristic of blood from ankylosing spondylitis patients.

These receptors lack a known antigen. Libraries were constructed by 5' RACE. TCRdb records Illumina HiSeq 2500 as the sequencer. TCRdb handled the public reads itself, with Q25 trimming in fastp and clone calling in MiXCR, and kept productive beta chains. Here each entry gathers all rows of one CDR3 protein and keeps the most common genes and DNA. The sample table shows around 390,000 distinct CDR3 sequences, and approximately 20% are seen once. The biggest ten clones account for roughly 16% of the sample. Sequenced input: blood, either unsorted or a sorted T cell fraction (not recorded which). These receptors originate from a male donor with ankylosing spondylitis.

In its sample, this clonotype was seen a few times. The chain combines TRBV12-3 or TRBV12-4 with TRBJ1-2, with D perhaps matching TRBD1 (5 bases). The CDR3 totals 14 residues. V was shortened by 3 bases and J by 5 bases, with 13 bases between the two germline ends. Written as DNA, the CDR3 is TGTGCCAGCAGTTTTCAGGGAACTCCTTATGGCTACACCTTC. Translated: CASSFQGTPYGYTF.

This chain links TRBV27 with TRBJ2-7; D remains ambiguous. The CDR3 runs to 14 residues. Per germline, CDR1 MNHEY and CDR2 SMNVEV (reference sequence). Trimming shortened V by 0 bases and J by 2 bases, and 8 bases separated the two germline ends. The CDR3 sequence is CASSLSLGTYEQYF. CDR3 DNA sequence: TGTGCCAGCAGTTTATCGCTGGGGACCTACGAGCAGTACTTC.

This clonotype was recorded a few times. The chain combines TRBV7-8 with TRBJ2-7; unclear D gene. This CDR3 is built from 14 residues. Germline V gene lookup returns CDR1 SGHVS and CDR2 FQNEAQ. V was pared by 2 bases and J by 0 bases, with 8 bases between. The CDR3 DNA follows: TGTGCCAGCAGCTTACAGGTCAGCTCCTACGAGCAGTACTTC. Translated: CASSLQVSSYEQYF.

This clonotype was seen a few times. This chain uses TRBV5-1 with TRBJ2-5; D unresolved. In germline, CDR1 is SGHRS, CDR2 YFSETQ. The CDR3 length is 14 residues. Trimming left V 0 bases short and J 3 bases short, with 9 bases between. DNA of the CDR3: TGCGCCAGCAGCTTGGCCGGGTTGGAAGAGACCCAGTACTTC. This encodes CASSLAGLEETQYF. The full variable domain, with the rest looked up from reference TRBV5-1 and TRBJ2-5, is KAGVTQTPRYLIKTRGQQVTLSCSPISGHRSVSWYQQTPGQGLQFLFEYFSETQRNKGNFPGRFSGRQFSNSRSEMNVSTLELGDSALYLCASSLAGLEETQYFGPGTRLLVL.

This clonotype appeared a few times. The V gene is TRBV20-1, the J gene TRBJ1-6; D not certain. CDR1 and CDR2 (germline): DFQATT, SNEGSKA (reference sequence). Trimming removed 7 bases from V and 10 bases from J, with 11 bases in between. The CDR3 is made up of 11 amino acids. The CDR3 loop is CSVTGLSPLHF. CDR3 bases: TGCAGTGTTACGGGTTTGTCACCCCTCCACTTT.

This clonotype was detected only a few times. V usage is TRBV10-3 and J usage is TRBJ2-1, with 15 positions matching TRBD2. Losses at the gene ends were 6 bases for V and 5 bases for J; bases not matched to a gene: 8. CDR1 is ENHRY and CDR2 is SYGVKD in the germline V gene. The CDR3 has 17 residues. This CDR3 reads CAIRRTSGRAGDNEQFF. CDR3 coding DNA: TGTGCCATCAGACGGACTAGCGGGAGGGCCGGGGACAATGAGCAGTTCTTC.

J is TRBJ2-1 and V is TRBV5-1, with D possibly being TRBD1 (5 bases). The V gene lost 1 base and the J gene lost 9 bases, with 14 bases spanning the gap. The CDR3 runs 14 residues. CDR1 SGHRS and CDR2 YFSETQ come from the germline V gene. DNA of the CDR3: TGCGCCAGCAGCTTGAGGCAGGGCGTTATTGAGCAGTTCTTC. Translating gives CASSLRQGVIEQFF.

This clonotype was observed a handful of times. The CDR3 nucleotides read TGTGCCACCAGTGACCCGGGGAATGAGCAGTTCTTC. Translating gives CATSDPGNEQFF. This chain connects TRBV24-1 to TRBJ2-1; TRBD2 might be the D (5 bases). The CDR3 sequence is 12 residues long. Germline CDR1 reads KGHDR; CDR2 reads SFDVKD. Trimming removed 4 bases at V and 7 bases at J, with 7 bases between.

CDR3 nucleotides: TGTGCCTGGAGTAGCCGGACAGGGTACAATGAGCAGTTCTTC. This translates into CAWSSRTGYNEQFF. The rearrangement links TRBV30 to TRBJ2-1, with 8 positions matching TRBD1. The V gene's germline CDR1 is GTSNPN and CDR2 SVGIG (reference sequence). CDR3 length: 14 residues. J lost 4 bases, V lost 2 bases, and 4 bases had no gene match.

This clonotype was found a few times. This chain uses TRBV5-1 with TRBJ2-5; 8 bases match TRBD1. The CDR3 runs to 16 residues. With 2 bases clipped from V and 1 base from J, the junction kept 7 bases outside the gene matches. In germline, CDR1 is SGHRS, CDR2 YFSETQ. The CDR3 nucleotides are TGCGCCAGCAGCTTAATTCCACAGGGGGTCCAAGAGACCCAGTACTTC. Amino acid sequence: CASSLIPQGVQETQYF.

The chain is built from TRBV18 and TRBJ2-2; 8 bases align to TRBD1. Trimming removed 3 bases from V and 7 bases from J; junction bases left unmatched: 7. Germline CDR1 KGHSH, CDR2 LQKENI. The CDR3 is 15 amino acids. The CDR3 spells CASSPGQGFGGELFF. In nucleotides, the CDR3 is TGTGCCAGCTCACCCGGACAGGGTTTCGGCGGGGAGCTGTTTTTT.

This clonotype occurred a few times. V is TRBV5-1 and J is TRBJ2-3; possibly TRBD1 or TRBD2 for D (6 bases each). The V gene's germline CDR1 is SGHRS and CDR2 YFSETQ. The V gene lost 2 bases and the J gene lost 2 bases, with 15 bases spanning the gap. The length of the CDR3 is 16 residues. The CDR3 loop reads CASSFLGGGATDTQYF. The CDR3 DNA reads as TGCGCCAGCAGCTTCCTTGGAGGGGGAGCCACAGATACGCAGTATTTT.

This clonotype has more than one count but fewer than ten. Here the CDR3 reads CSALSPTGEQYF. DNA for the CDR3: TGCAGTGCCTTAAGCCCTACCGGCGAGCAGTACTTC. The chain is built from TRBV20-1 and TRBJ2-7; D is uncertain. V was clipped by 6 bases and J by 6 bases, with 15 bases between them. The CDR3 runs 12 residues. Per germline, CDR1 DFQATT and CDR2 SNEGSKA (reference sequence).

This clonotype was seen more than once but under ten times. The chain joins TRBV18 to TRBJ2-1; no clear D gene. In germline, CDR1 is KGHSH, CDR2 LQKENI. The length of the CDR3 is 13 residues. V was clipped by 6 bases and J by 8 bases, with 14 bases between them. CDR3 in DNA: TGTGCCAGCTCGCCTAGTTTAGGCGATGAGCAGTTCTTC. It is translated as CASSPSLGDEQFF.

This clonotype was detected only a few times. CDR3 coding DNA: TGTGCCAGCAGCCAGTCCGGTGGGGCGATCTCCTACAATGAGCAGTTCTTC. This sequence encodes CASSQSGGAISYNEQFF. The chain couples TRBV3-1 to TRBJ2-1; a possible D gene is TRBD1 (5 bases). Trimming cost V 3 bases and J 0 bases, with 15 bases left between them. The V gene's germline CDR1 is LGHDT and CDR2 YNNKEL (reference sequence). The CDR3 loop spans 17 amino acids.

This sequence joins TRBV27 and TRBJ2-5; 11 nucleotides align to TRBD2. The junction had 12 bases not matched to a gene; V was cut back by 5 bases and J by 7 bases. The CDR3 contains 16 residues. CDR1 is MNHEY, CDR2 SMNVEV, per germline (reference sequence). The CDR3 coding sequence is TGTGCCAGCAGTCCTCCCGGGACTAGCGGAAAAAGGACCCAGTACTTC. Its translation is CASSPPGTSGKRTQYF.

The chain links TRBV29-1 to TRBJ2-7; TRBD1 might be the D (6 bases). There are 13 residues in the CDR3. Between the trimmed V and J ends, which lost 7 bases and 7 bases, there was a span of 20 bases. Germline assignment: CDR1 SQVTM and CDR2 ANQGSEA. The CDR3: CSGGGRAPREQYF. The CDR3 nucleotides are TGCAGCGGTGGGGGCCGGGCGCCTCGGGAGCAGTACTTC.

This clonotype was seen only a few times. The rearrangement links TRBV28 to TRBJ2-5, with 8 bases lining up with TRBD1. The CDR3 contains 13 residues. Germline CDR1 reads MDHEN; CDR2 reads SYDVKM. After removal of 5 bases from V and 7 bases from J, the junction contained 6 bases not matched to a gene. CDR3 region: CASSETGQGTQYF. CDR3 DNA sequence: TGTGCCAGCAGTGAAACAGGACAGGGGACCCAGTACTTC.

This clonotype has only a few counts. This rearrangement joins TRBV7-2 to TRBJ2-7, with 12 bases lining up with TRBD2. Germline V gives CDR1 SGHTA, CDR2 FQGNSA. There are 15 residues in the CDR3. The V segment lost 6 bases and the J segment 5 bases; nucleotides outside the gene matches: 8. CDR3 residues: CASSRTSGIVDEQYF. The CDR3 DNA reads TGTGCCAGCAGTAGGACTAGCGGGATCGTCGACGAGCAGTACTTC.

This chain uses TRBV5-1 with TRBJ2-3; 7 bases fit TRBD2. This CDR3 has 15 amino acids. Germline CDR1 SGHRS, CDR2 YFSETQ. V gave up 3 bases and J gave up 0 bases; unmatched junction bases: 4. The chain's CDR3 is CASSSTSVSTDTQYF. The CDR3 DNA reads TGCGCCAGCAGCTCCACTAGCGTTAGCACAGATACGCAGTATTTT. Looking up the rest from reference TRBV5-1 and TRBJ2-3 gives the full variable domain: KAGVTQTPRYLIKTRGQQVTLSCSPISGHRSVSWYQQTPGQGLQFLFEYFSETQRNKGNFPGRFSGRQFSNSRSEMNVSTLELGDSALYLCASSSTSVSTDTQYFGPGTRLTVL.